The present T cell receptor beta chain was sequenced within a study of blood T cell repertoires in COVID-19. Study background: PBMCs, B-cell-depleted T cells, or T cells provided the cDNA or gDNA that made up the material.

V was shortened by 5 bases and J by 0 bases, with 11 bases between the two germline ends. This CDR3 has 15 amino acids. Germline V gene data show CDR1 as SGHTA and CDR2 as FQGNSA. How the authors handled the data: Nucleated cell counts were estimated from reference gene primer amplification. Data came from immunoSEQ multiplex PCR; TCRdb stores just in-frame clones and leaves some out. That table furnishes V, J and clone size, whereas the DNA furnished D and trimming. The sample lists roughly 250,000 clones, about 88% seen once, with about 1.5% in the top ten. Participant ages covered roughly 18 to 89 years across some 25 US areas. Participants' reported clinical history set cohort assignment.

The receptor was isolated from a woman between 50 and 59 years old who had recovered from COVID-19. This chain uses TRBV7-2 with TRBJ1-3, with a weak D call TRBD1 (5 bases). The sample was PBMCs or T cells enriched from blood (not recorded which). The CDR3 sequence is CASSPRTYSGNTIYF. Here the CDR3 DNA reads TGTGCCAGCAGCCCCCGGACATACTCTGGAAACACCATATATTTT.